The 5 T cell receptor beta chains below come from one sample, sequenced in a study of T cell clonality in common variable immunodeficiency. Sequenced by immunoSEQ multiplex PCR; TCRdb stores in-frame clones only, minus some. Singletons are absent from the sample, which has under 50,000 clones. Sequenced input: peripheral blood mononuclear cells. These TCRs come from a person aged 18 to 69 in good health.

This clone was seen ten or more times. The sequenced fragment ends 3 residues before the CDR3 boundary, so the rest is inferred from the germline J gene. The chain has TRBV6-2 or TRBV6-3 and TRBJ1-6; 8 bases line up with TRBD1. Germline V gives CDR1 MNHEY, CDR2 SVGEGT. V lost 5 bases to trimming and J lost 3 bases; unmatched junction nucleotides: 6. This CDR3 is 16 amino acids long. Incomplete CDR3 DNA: TGTGCCAGCAGTGGACAGGGCGAACTCTATAATTCACCC. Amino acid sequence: CASSGQGELYNSP. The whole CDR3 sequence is CASSGQGELYNSPLHF.

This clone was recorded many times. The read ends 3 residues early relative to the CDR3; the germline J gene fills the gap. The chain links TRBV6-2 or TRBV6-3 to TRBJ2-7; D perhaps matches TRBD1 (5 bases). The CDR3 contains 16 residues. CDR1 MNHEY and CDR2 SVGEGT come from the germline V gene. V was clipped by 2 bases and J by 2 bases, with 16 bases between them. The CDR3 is CASSYPIGARAYEQYF. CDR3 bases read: TGTGCCAGCAGTTACCCGATTGGGGCTCGAGCCTACGAG.

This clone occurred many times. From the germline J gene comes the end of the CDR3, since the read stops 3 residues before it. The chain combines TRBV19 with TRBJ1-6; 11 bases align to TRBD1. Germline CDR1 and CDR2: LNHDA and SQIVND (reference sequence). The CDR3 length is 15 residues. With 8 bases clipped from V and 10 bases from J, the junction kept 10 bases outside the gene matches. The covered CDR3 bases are TGTGCCAGTGGGACAGGGGGATTTTTGGAATCACCC. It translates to CASGTGGFLESP. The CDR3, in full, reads CASGTGGFLESPLHF.

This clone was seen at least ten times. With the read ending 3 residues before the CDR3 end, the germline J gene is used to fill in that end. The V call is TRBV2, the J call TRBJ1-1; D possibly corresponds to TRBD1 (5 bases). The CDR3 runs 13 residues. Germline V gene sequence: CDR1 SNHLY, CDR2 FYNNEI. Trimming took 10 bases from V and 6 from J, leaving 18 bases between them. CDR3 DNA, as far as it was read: TGTGCCACCGTTTTGAGGGGCGCATCTGAA. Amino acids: CATVLRGASE. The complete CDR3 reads CATVLRGASEAFF. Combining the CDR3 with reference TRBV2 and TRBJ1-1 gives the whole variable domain EPEVTQTPSHQVTQMGQEVILRCVPISNHLYFYWYRQILGQKVEFLVSFYNNEISEKSEIFDDQFSVERPDGSNFTLKIRSTKLEDSAMYFCATVLRGASEAFFGQGTRLTVV.

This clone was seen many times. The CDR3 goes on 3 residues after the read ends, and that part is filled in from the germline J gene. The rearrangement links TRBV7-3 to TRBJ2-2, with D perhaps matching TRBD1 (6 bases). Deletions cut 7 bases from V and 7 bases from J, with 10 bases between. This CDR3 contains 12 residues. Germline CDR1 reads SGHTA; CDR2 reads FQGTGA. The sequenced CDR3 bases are TGTGCCAGCACCCAAGGGGGCGGGGAG. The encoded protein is CASTQGGGE. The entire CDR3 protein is CASTQGGGELFF.